The clone carrying this T cell receptor (beta chain) has a handful of counts. CDR3 size: 15 residues. J was trimmed by 8 bases and V by 8 bases; bases with no gene match: 12. Germline V gives CDR1 SGHRS, CDR2 YFSETQ. These data come from a study of identical twins. MiXCR was run by TCRdb on the 5' RACE reads, yielding one entry per CDR3 protein. The sample has around 490,000 distinct CDR3 sequences, 12% to 15% seen once; the top ten hold about 0.4%. Separately, the same data were catalogued under a study of yellow fever vaccine responses in identical twins.

The gene calls are TRBV5-1 and TRBJ2-1, with 11 bases that match TRBD2. The receptor comes from a woman aged 18-35 years in good health. Sequencing was done on a sample of CD4+ T cells sorted from blood. The CDR3 loop reads CASTGLAASRDEQFF. The DNA for the CDR3 is TGCGCCAGTACGGGACTAGCGGCCAGTAGGGATGAGCAGTTCTTC.